Listed here are 15 T cell receptor beta chains from one sample, sequenced in a study of blood T cell repertoires in COVID-19. The table came from immunoSEQ multiplex PCR; TCRdb's copy has only in-frame clones and leaves some out. The sample has roughly 200,000 clones, approximately 90% seen once. The sample consisted of peripheral blood. The receptors derive from a man aged 55 to 70 who had recovered from COVID-19.

The chain recombines TRBV5-6 with TRBJ1-1; D is undetermined. CDR1 and CDR2 (germline): SGHDT, YYEEEE. Trimming removed 3 bases from V and 4 bases from J, with 13 bases in between. The CDR3 spans 14 residues. CDR3 in DNA: TGTGCCAGCAGCTCTGGACTGGGGAGCACTGAAGCTTTCTTT. It yields the protein CASSSGLGSTEAFF.

The chain links TRBV27 to TRBJ2-1, with 10 bases that match TRBD2. The CDR3 is 14 amino acids. Germline V gene data show CDR1 as MNHEY and CDR2 as SMNVEV (reference sequence). The V and J ends lost 8 bases and 7 bases, in that order; junction bases with no gene match: 8. CDR3 in DNA: TGTGCCAGCTGCATAGCGGGGGGCTGGAATGAGCAGTTCTTC. It yields the protein CASCIAGGWNEQFF.

The genes are TRBV7-9 and TRBJ1-5; possibly TRBD1 for D (6 bases). V was clipped by 8 bases and J by 5 bases, with 19 bases between them. Germline V gene lookup returns CDR1 SEHNR and CDR2 FQNEAQ (reference sequence). This CDR3 comprises 15 residues. The CDR3 loop is CASGRAGQLDQPQHF. CDR3 DNA: TGTGCCAGCGGGAGGGCGGGACAACTCGATCAGCCCCAGCATTTT.

The chain uses TRBV5-5 and TRBJ2-2, with a possible D match to TRBD1 (9 bases). CDR3 length: 15 amino acids. Between the trimmed V and J ends, which lost 5 bases and 10 bases, there was a span of 21 bases. Germline lookup yields CDR1 SGHKS and CDR2 YYEKEE (reference sequence). CDR3 sequence: CASSLIAGQGEELFF. CDR3 bases: TGTGCCAGCAGTTTGATAGCGGGACAGGGAGAGGAGCTGTTTTTT. Using reference TRBV5-5 and TRBJ2-2 for the parts outside the CDR3, the full variable domain is DAGVTQSPTHLIKTRGQQVTLRCSPISGHKSVSWYQQVLGQGPQFIFQYYEKEERGRGNFPDRFSARQFPNYSSELNVNALLLGDSALYLCASSLIAGQGEELFFGEGSRLTVL.

The genes are TRBV28 and TRBJ2-1; 11 positions agree with TRBD2. V lost 10 bases to trimming and J lost 2 bases; unmatched junction nucleotides: 4. Germline V gene lookup returns CDR1 MDHEN and CDR2 SYDVKM. The CDR3 consists of 14 residues. CDR3 sequence reads: CAILTSGTYNEQFF. For the CDR3, the DNA is TGTGCCATCCTGACTAGCGGGACCTACAATGAGCAGTTCTTC.

This CDR3 reads CAWSREGVRVEQYF. The DNA for the CDR3 is TGTGCCTGGAGCCGTGAAGGGGTCCGGGTCGAGCAGTACTTC. The chain joins TRBV30 to TRBJ2-7, with D perhaps matching TRBD1 (5 bases). The CDR3 has 14 residues. CDR1 is GTSNPN and CDR2 is SVGIG in the germline V gene (reference sequence). Deletions cut 3 bases from V and 6 bases from J, with 18 bases between.

J is TRBJ2-7 and V is TRBV10-3; the match to TRBD1 covers 10 bases. This CDR3 region has 14 residues. The V segment lost 4 bases and the J segment 7 bases; nucleotides outside the gene matches: 7. The germline gives CDR1 ENHRY, CDR2 SYGVKD. For the CDR3, the DNA is TGTGCCATCAGTGTGGGGACAGGGGACAGGGAGCAGTACTTC. It yields the protein CAISVGTGDREQYF.

The genes are TRBV10-3 and TRBJ2-7; weak D call: TRBD1 (5 bases). In germline, CDR1 is ENHRY, CDR2 SYGVKD. The germline V and J ends were trimmed by 2 bases and 2 bases, with 10 bases remaining between them. The CDR3 extends over 14 amino acids. This CDR3 reads CAISEPGRTYEQYF. The CDR3 DNA sequence: TGTGCCATCAGTGAGCCAGGGCGGACCTACGAGCAGTACTTC.

The chain is built from TRBV24-1 and TRBJ2-7; 7 bases are shared with TRBD1. Unmatched junction bases numbered 4, after V lost 2 bases and J lost 1 base. The CDR3 runs 15 residues. The germline V gene encodes CDR1 KGHDR and CDR2 SFDVKD. CDR3 residues: CATSDWPGGSYEQYF. CDR3 DNA: TGTGCCACCAGTGATTGGCCAGGGGGTTCCTACGAGCAGTACTTC.

V and J are TRBV6-5 and TRBJ2-7, with 7 bases aligning to TRBD2. After removal of 7 bases from V and 3 bases from J, the junction contained 9 bases not matched to a gene. This CDR3 spans 14 amino acids. Germline V gene lookup returns CDR1 MNHEY and CDR2 SVGAGI. In DNA form, the CDR3 reads TGTGCCAGCACCGAGGGAGGGCGGGACTACGAGCAGTACTTC. Its protein product is CASTEGGRDYEQYF.

The chain uses TRBV19 and TRBJ1-1; maybe TRBD1 (5 bases). Looked up from germline, CDR1 is LNHDA and CDR2 is SQIVND (reference sequence). Between the trimmed V and J ends, which lost 9 bases and 0 bases, there was a span of 11 bases. CDR3 size: 13 residues. The CDR3 nucleotides are TGTGCCAGCAAGGGGAATATGAACACTGAAGCTTTCTTT. This gives the protein CASKGNMNTEAFF.

The V call is TRBV11-3, the J call TRBJ1-5, with a tentative D call TRBD1 (5 bases). This CDR3 is 17 amino acids long. V shed 1 base and J shed 0 bases, with 13 bases lying between them. Germline V lookup: CDR1 SGHNT, CDR2 YENEEA. The CDR3 nucleotides read TGTGCCAGCAGCTTAGGTGTGAGGGGACTTAGCAATCAGCCCCAGCATTTT. Its protein is CASSLGVRGLSNQPQHF. Full variable domain (rest looked up from reference TRBV11-3 and TRBJ1-5): EAGVVQSPRYKIIEKKQPVAFWCNPISGHNTLYWYLQNLGQGPELLIRYENEEAVDDSQLPKDRFSAERLKGVDSTLKIQPAELGDSAVYLCASSLGVRGLSNQPQHFGDGTRLSIL.

The J gene is TRBJ2-1, the V gene TRBV10-3, with D possibly being TRBD2 (6 bases). CDR1 is ENHRY, CDR2 SYGVKD, per germline. CDR3 length equals 14 residues. V was trimmed by 7 bases and J by 6 bases, leaving 16 bases between them. The CDR3 is CAINPGGLGNEQFF. The CDR3 DNA reads as TGTGCCATCAACCCCGGGGGACTGGGCAATGAGCAGTTCTTC.

V usage is TRBV3-1 (or the pseudogene TRBV3-2) and J usage is TRBJ2-3, with a tentative D call TRBD1 (5 bases). CDR1 is LGHDT, CDR2 YNNKEL, per germline (reference sequence). V was cut by 4 bases and J by 4 bases, with 12 bases left in between. The CDR3 runs 14 residues. This chain's CDR3 is CASSRGSRADTQYF. As DNA, the CDR3 is TGTGCCAGCAGCCGGGGCTCCCGGGCAGATACGCAGTATTTT.

Of note for this clone: Mismatch with germline at one junction end may stem from a read error. The CDR3 region is CASSLLGGFSYEPYF. CDR3 coding DNA: TGTGCCAGCAGTTTATTAGGCGGGTTCTCCTACGAGCCGTACTTC. This rearrangement joins TRBV28 to TRBJ2-7, with a tentative D call TRBD2 (5 bases). The germline V gene encodes CDR1 MDHEN and CDR2 SYDVKM. The CDR3 is made up of 15 amino acids.